The present entry profiles one T cell receptor (beta chain) with its context. The data were taken from a study of T cell responses to AZD1222 COVID-19 vaccine. Sequenced by immunoSEQ multiplex PCR; TCRdb stores in-frame clones only, minus some. This sample yields some 130,000 clones, of which less than 95% are seen a single time; 6.9% belongs to the top ten. Germline lookup yields CDR1 MNHNY and CDR2 SVGAGI (reference sequence). The germline V and J ends were trimmed by 6 bases and 3 bases, with 12 bases remaining between them. The CDR3 covers 14 residues. Here the sequenced sample was peripheral blood, taken on day 0 of AZD1222 vaccination. The chain recombines TRBV6-6 with TRBJ1-5; D possibly corresponds to TRBD1 (5 bases). This TCR was recovered from an adult in good health. The CDR3 sequence is CASSPGGNNQPQHF. DNA of the CDR3: TGTGCCAGCAGCCCTGGGGGGAACAATCAGCCCCAGCATTTT.